The 8 T cell receptor beta chains below all came from one sample that was sequenced in a study of identical twins. TCRdb ran MiXCR on the 5' RACE reads and lists one entry per CDR3 protein. Of under 350,000 distinct CDR3 sequences in the sample, nearly 9.5% were seen once. The sample was also reused in another study, on yellow fever vaccine responses in identical twins.

The sequenced sample was CD8+ T cells sorted from blood. The receptors shown here come from a woman aged 18 to 35 in good health.

In its sample, this clonotype was seen many times. The rearrangement joins TRBV25-1 to TRBJ2-7, with D uncertain. Per the germline V gene, CDR1 is MGHDK and CDR2 is SYGVNS. V lost 9 bases to trimming and J lost 4 bases, with 16 bases between them. The CDR3 extends over 13 amino acids. CDR3 nucleotide sequence: TGTGCCAGTTTTCCCAGGACGGAATACGAGCAGTACTTC. Amino acids: CASFPRTEYEQYF.

This clonotype has at least ten counts. The rearrangement links TRBV4-1 to TRBJ2-7; possibly TRBD2 for D (7 bases). V lost 4 bases, J lost 5 bases, and 15 bases lay in between. This CDR3 region has 14 residues. Germline loops: CDR1 MGHRA, CDR2 YSYEKL. CDR3 DNA sequence: TGCGCCAGCAGCCCCATTAGGGGGGGCGACGAGCAGTACTTC. This gives the protein CASSPIRGGDEQYF.

This clonotype was found a few times. The chain joins TRBV20-1 to TRBJ1-1; D may be TRBD1 (6 bases). The CDR3 is 17 amino acids. Per germline, CDR1 DFQATT and CDR2 SNEGSKA (reference sequence). The V end was cut by 3 bases, the J end by 7 bases, with 27 bases between. The chain's CDR3 is CSARNRGGDLSPYEAFF. As DNA, the CDR3 is TGCAGTGCTAGGAACCGAGGGGGGGACCTATCCCCTTATGAAGCTTTCTTT.

This clonotype was counted at least ten times. The V and J genes are TRBV6-5 and TRBJ2-1; D is perhaps TRBD1 (5 bases). The CDR3 has 14 residues. Trimming took off 4 bases at V and 4 bases at J, with 11 bases between the two ends. CDR1 is MNHEY and CDR2 is SVGAGI in the germline V gene. This chain's CDR3 is CASSSETAYNEQFF. CDR3 nucleotides: TGTGCCAGCAGTTCCGAGACAGCGTACAATGAGCAGTTCTTC.

The chain has TRBV10-3 and TRBJ2-2; D perhaps matches TRBD1 (6 bases). The CDR3 consists of 15 residues. CDR1 is ENHRY and CDR2 is SYGVKD in the germline V gene. V was shortened by 3 bases and J by 1 base, with 9 bases between the two germline ends. The CDR3 coding sequence is TGTGCCATCAGTGACCCAGGGGTGAACACCGGGGAGCTGTTTTTT. Translation: CAISDPGVNTGELFF.

The chain employs TRBV11-2 and TRBJ2-7; 9 nucleotides line up with TRBD2. This CDR3 spans 20 amino acids. The V and J ends lost 0 bases and 0 bases, in that order; junction bases with no gene match: 15. Germline V gives CDR1 SGHAT, CDR2 FQNNGV. Here the CDR3 DNA reads TGTGCCAGCAGCTTAGATCTTGATTTTCTAGCGGGACGAAGCTCCTACGAGCAGTACTTC. It is translated as CASSLDLDFLAGRSSYEQYF.

The chain links TRBV27 to TRBJ2-3; D might be TRBD1 (6 bases). The V end lost 9 bases, the J end lost 2 bases, and 18 bases lay between the germline ends. The CDR3 has 15 amino acids. Germline CDR1 reads MNHEY; CDR2 reads SMNVEV (reference sequence). CDR3 coding DNA: TGTGCCAGACGAAACCACCAGGGGTTCACAGATACGCAGTATTTT. It yields the protein CARRNHQGFTDTQYF.

The gene calls are TRBV27 and TRBJ2-7; no firm D call. V was shortened by 3 bases and J by 5 bases, with 11 bases between the two germline ends. Germline CDR1 reads MNHEY; CDR2 reads SMNVEV (reference sequence). This CDR3 contains 13 residues. The DNA of the CDR3 is TGTGCCAGCAGTTTCTTTATAGGGAACGAGCAGTACTTC. Protein sequence: CASSFFIGNEQYF.